Here is one T cell receptor beta chain with its context. The participants were between 18 and 89 years old and came from roughly 24 US areas. Membership in each cohort depended on participant-reported clinical history. The method was immunoSEQ multiplex PCR; TCRdb's version includes in-frame clones alone and lacks a portion of them. The repertoire holds more than 200,000 clones, approximately 90% seen once, with 10% to 11% in the top ten. The data belong to a study of blood T cell repertoires in COVID-19. About the study: Acute and convalescent COVID-19 samples came from the United States, Italy and Spain. In each case, the material was cDNA or gDNA derived from T cells, B-cell-depleted T cells, or PBMCs.

V lost 6 bases to trimming and J lost 4 bases, with 10 bases between them. The germline V gene has CDR1 SNHLY and CDR2 FYNNEI. The CDR3 contains 13 residues. The TCR sequence derives from a man aged 30 to 39 who had recovered from COVID-19. The chain is built from TRBV2 and TRBJ2-1; D ambiguous. The sequencing sample was made of PBMCs or T cells enriched from blood (not recorded which). The CDR3 sequence: CASSPDMYNEQFF. CDR3 in DNA: TGTGCCAGCAGCCCTGACATGTACAATGAGCAGTTCTTC.